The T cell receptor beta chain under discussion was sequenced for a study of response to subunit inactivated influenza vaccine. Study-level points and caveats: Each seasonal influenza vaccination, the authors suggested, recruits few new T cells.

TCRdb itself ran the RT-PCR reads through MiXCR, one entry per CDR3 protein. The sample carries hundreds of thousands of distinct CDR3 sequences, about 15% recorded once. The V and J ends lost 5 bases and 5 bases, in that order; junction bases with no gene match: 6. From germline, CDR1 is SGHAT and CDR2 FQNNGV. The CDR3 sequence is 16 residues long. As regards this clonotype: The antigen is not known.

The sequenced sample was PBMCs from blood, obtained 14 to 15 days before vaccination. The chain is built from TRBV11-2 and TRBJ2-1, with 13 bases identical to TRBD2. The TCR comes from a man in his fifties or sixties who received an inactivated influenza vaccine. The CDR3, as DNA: TGTGCCAGCAGCCTAACTAGCGGGGGGGCCGACAATGAGCAGTTCTTC. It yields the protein CASSLTSGGADNEQFF.